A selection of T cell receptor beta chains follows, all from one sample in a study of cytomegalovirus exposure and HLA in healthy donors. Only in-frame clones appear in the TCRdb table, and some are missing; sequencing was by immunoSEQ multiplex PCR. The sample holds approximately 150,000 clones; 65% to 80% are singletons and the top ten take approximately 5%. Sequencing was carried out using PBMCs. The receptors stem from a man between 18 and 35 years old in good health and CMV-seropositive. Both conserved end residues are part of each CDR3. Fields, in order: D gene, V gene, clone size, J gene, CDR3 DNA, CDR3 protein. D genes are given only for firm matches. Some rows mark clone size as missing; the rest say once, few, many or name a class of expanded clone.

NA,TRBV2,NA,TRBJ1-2,TGTGCCAGCAGTGACGGCTATGGCTACACCTTC,CASSDGYGYTF
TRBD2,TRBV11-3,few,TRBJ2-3,TGTGCCAGCAGCTTAGTCGCTAGCGGGATCACAGATACGCAGTATTTT,CASSLVASGITDTQYF
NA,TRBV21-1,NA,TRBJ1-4,TGTGCCAGCAGGCAACGGTGGGGGGTAAATGAAAAACTGTTTTTT,CASRQRWGVNEKLFF
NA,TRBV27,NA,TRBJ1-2,TGTGCCAGCAGTTCCCTTCCGGACAATCTTAATGGCTACACCTTC,CASSSLPDNLNGYTF
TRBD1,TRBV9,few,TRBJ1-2,TGTGCCAGCAGCGTAGGGACAGGGACGTCCCTATTGTATGGCTACACCTTC,CASSVGTGTSLLYGYTF
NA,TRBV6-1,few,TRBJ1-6,TGTGCCAGCAGTGAAGTCCTGGAGTCGGGTCCACCCCTCCACTTT,CASSEVLESGPPLHF
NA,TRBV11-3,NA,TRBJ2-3,TGTGCCAGCAGCCAGGCAGATACGCAGTATTTT,CASSQADTQYF
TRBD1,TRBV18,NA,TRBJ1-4,TGTGCCAGCTCTCCACAGGGGGTTAATGAAAAACTGTTTTTT,CASSPQGVNEKLFF
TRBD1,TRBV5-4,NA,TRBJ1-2,TGTGCCAGCAGCTCAACTATGACAGGGAACTATGGCTACACCTTC,CASSSTMTGNYGYTF
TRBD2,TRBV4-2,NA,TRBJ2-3,TGTGCCAGCAGCCAAGGGGGCGGGGGGCCCAACACAGATACGCAGTATTTT,CASSQGGGGPNTDTQYF
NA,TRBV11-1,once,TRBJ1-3,TGTGCCAGCAGCTCGGGTCCGTCTGGAAACACCATATATTTT,CASSSGPSGNTIYF
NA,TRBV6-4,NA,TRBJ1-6,TGTGCCAGCAGTGACTCGAGGCGCGGGAATTCACCCCTCCACTTT,CASSDSRRGNSPLHF
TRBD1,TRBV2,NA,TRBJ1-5,TGTGCCAGCAGTGGTGACAGGGTCAATCAGCCCCAGCATTTT,CASSGDRVNQPQHF
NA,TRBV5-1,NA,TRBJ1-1,TGCGCCAGCAGCTCCGGGGTCGGAATAAACACTGAAGCTTTCTTT,CASSSGVGINTEAFF
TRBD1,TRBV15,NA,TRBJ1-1,TGTGCCACCAGCAGCCCTCCCGGACAGGGGAGGGGAGCTTTCTTT,CATSSPPGQGRGAFF
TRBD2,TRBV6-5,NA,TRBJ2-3,TGTGCCAGCAGTTCTGACGCTAGCGGGGTCACAGATACGCAGTATTTT,CASSSDASGVTDTQYF
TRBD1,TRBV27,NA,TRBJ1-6,TGTGCCAGCAGCCAGGCCGGGACAGGGTTTACCCCCCTCCACTTT,CASSQAGTGFTPLHF
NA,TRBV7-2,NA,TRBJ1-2,TGTGCCAGCAGCTTAGCGGGGCAGGCCTGGGGCTACACCTTC,CASSLAGQAWGYTF
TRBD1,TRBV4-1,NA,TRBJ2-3,TGCGCCAGCAGCCAAAGACAGGGGGGACCCACAGATACGCAGTATTTT,CASSQRQGGPTDTQYF
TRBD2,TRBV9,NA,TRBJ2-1,TGTGCCAGCAGCCCCCGACTAGCGGGGTCCTACAATGAGCAGTTCTTC,CASSPRLAGSYNEQFF
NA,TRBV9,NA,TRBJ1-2,TGTGCCAGCAGCGTAGATTCGTCCTCAGGTGGCTACACCTTC,CASSVDSSSGGYTF
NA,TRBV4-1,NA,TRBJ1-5,TGCGCCAGCAGCCAAGGAGAGGATCAGCCCCAGCATTTT,CASSQGEDQPQHF
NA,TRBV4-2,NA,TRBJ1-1,TGTGCCAGCAGCCTACGACAGAGTTCGAACACTGAAGCTTTCTTT,CASSLRQSSNTEAFF
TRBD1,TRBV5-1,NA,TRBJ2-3,TGCGCCAGCAGCTTGCAGGGGGAAGATACGCAGTATTTT,CASSLQGEDTQYF
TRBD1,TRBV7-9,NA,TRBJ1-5,TGTGCCAGCAGCCCACAGGGGAATAGCAATCAGCCCCAGCATTTT,CASSPQGNSNQPQHF
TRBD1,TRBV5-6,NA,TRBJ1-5,TGTGCCAGCAGCCGGACAGGGGGTCAGCCCCAGCATTTT,CASSRTGGQPQHF
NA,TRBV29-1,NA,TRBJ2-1,TGCAGCGTTGAAGGACTCTACAATGAGCAGTTCTTC,CSVEGLYNEQFF
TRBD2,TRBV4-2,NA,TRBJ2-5,TGTGCCAGCAGCCAGGAGGGGACTAGCGGGGGCGGACAAGAGACCCAGTACTTC,CASSQEGTSGGGQETQYF
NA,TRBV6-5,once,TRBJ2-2,TGTGCCAGCAGCCACGGACGGGGGAGCACCGGGGAGCTGTTTTTT,CASSHGRGSTGELFF
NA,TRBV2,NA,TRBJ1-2,TGTGCCAGCAGCACGAGTAATCTCTATGGCTACACCTTC,CASSTSNLYGYTF
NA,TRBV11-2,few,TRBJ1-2,TGTGCCAGCAGCTTAGGGGCCGCAGGAGGCTACACCTTC,CASSLGAAGGYTF
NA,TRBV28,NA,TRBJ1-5,TGTGCCAGCAGTTCTCGGACAGACTCCAATCAGCCCCAGCATTTT,CASSSRTDSNQPQHF
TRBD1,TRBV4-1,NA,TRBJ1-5,TGCGCCAGCAGCCAAGTACAGGGGGCAGATCAGCCCCAGCATTTT,CASSQVQGADQPQHF
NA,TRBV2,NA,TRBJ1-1,TGTGCCCTTTTGCTGGGAGGGCTGAACACTGAAGCTTTCTTT,CALLLGGLNTEAFF
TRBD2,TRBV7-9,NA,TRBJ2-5,TGTGCCAGCAGCCTCATCGGCGGGGGGTCGGGGGAGACCCAGTACTTC,CASSLIGGGSGETQYF
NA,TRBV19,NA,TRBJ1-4,TGTGCCAGTAGTTATCAGGGGAGTTCTAATGAAAAACTGTTTTTT,CASSYQGSSNEKLFF
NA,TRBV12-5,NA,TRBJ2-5,TGTGCTAGTGGTTTCACCCTTGACAGGCGAGAGACCCAGTACTTC,CASGFTLDRRETQYF
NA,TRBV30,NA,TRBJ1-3,TGTGCCTGGAGTCCCTCGCGGGGGAGCTCTGGAAACACCATATATTTT,CAWSPSRGSSGNTIYF
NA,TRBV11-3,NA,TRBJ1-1,TGTGCCAGCAGCTTAGATCTGGGCAGGGGAAGAACTGAAGCTTTCTTT,CASSLDLGRGRTEAFF
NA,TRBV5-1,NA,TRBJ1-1,TGCGCCAGCAGCTTGGGCCTAGGTCAGGGAGGTTGGGACACTGAAGCTTTCTTT,CASSLGLGQGGWDTEAFF
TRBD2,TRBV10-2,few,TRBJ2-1,TGCGCCAGCAGGGTTCCGGGACTAGCGGGCAATGAGCAGTTCTTC,CASRVPGLAGNEQFF
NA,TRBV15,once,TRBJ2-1,TGTGCCACCAGCACGGGAGAGGCTAAGGGTAATGAGCAGTTCTTC,CATSTGEAKGNEQFF
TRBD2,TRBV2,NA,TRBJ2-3,TGTGCCAGCAGTGGGGCGGGGGGCACAGATACGCAGTATTTT,CASSGAGGTDTQYF
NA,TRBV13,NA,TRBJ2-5,TGTGCCAGCACGGGGGAGGTCCAAGAGACCCAGTACTTC,CASTGEVQETQYF
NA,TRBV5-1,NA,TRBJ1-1,TGCGCCAGCAGCCGGGGGGGCAGGGAGGAGGTTGAAGCTTTCTTT,CASSRGGREEVEAFF
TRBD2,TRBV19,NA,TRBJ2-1,TGTGCCAGTACCCCCGGGAGGCTAGCGGGAGGCAATGAGCAGTTCTTC,CASTPGRLAGGNEQFF
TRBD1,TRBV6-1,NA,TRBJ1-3,TGTGCCAGCAGTGAATCGAGGGGGCTCTCTGGAAACACCATATATTTT,CASSESRGLSGNTIYF
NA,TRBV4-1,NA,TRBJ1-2,TGCGCCAGCAGCCAAGTCCCCCTCTATGGCTACACCTTC,CASSQVPLYGYTF
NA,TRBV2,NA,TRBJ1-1,TGTGCCAGCAGTGGCCGCAGGGGAAGAACTGAAGCTTTCTTT,CASSGRRGRTEAFF
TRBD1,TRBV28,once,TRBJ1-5,TGTGCCAGCAGTTTCGGACAGGGCCGCAATCAGCCCCAGCATTTT,CASSFGQGRNQPQHF